Below, one T cell receptor beta chain is given with its context. Its specific antigen is unknown. Base qualities are not provided; no much larger clone lies one nucleotide away. Another Seattle source contributed samples from volunteer blood donors who had recovered from COVID-19. Collaborating institutions collected whole blood in K2EDTA tubes following their own protocols. For TCRbeta analysis, collaborator samples were shipped as frozen whole blood, as isolated PBMCs, or as DNA extracted from either sample type. The sample originates from a study of blood T cell repertoires in COVID-19 (dated by TCRdb to the early 2020s). Study-wide context: Samples covering the acute and convalescent phases of COVID-19 were provided by collaborators in the United States, Italy and Spain. The prospective study material was composed of cDNA or gDNA derived from T cells, B-cell-depleted T cells, or PBMCs. Deeply sampled blood TCRbeta repertoires from subjects exposed to, actively infected with, or recovered from COVID-19 were included in the dataset. The repertoires were made available in a free public database intended to serve as a resource for research on the immune response to SARS-CoV-2. Samples were obtained from the ongoing ImmuneRACE study (first 160 participants) and from 950 to 1,500 subjects provided by 6 global collaborators. Nearly every sample came with metadata listing a de-identified subject ID, COVID-19 status, age in years and sex. Where available, HLA class I and class II types were taken from metadata supplied by the sample provider and were not determined by assay-based typing. General study outcomes and caveats: The quantity of clinical and demographic metadata differed by source and by participant and was supplied without curation.

Its CDR3 holds 12 amino acids, cysteine through phenylalanine. The only DNA kept is the CDR3, 36 bases in frame from the first base. The junction shows trimming of 0 bases on V and 11 bases on J, plus 6 bases between the germline ends. CDR1 and CDR2 are read off the germline V gene as SGDLS and YYNGEE. TCRbeta CDR3 regions were amplified from genomic DNA by means of the immunoSEQ Assay, a bias-controlled multiplex PCR. In the original analysis: Within the assay, amplification of reference gene primers was used to estimate how many nucleated cells each sample contained. To quantify the absolute abundance of each unique TCRbeta CDR3 rearrangement, sequence reads were collapsed and filtered. For each sample, productive Simpson clonality was calculated as the square root of Simpson's diversity index across productive rearrangements. As stored in TCRdb, this immuneACCESS dataset retains in-frame rearrangements with V and J assigned. A fraction of the clones does not appear; measured against another copy, unresolved V genes explain less than half of the discrepancy, and the remainder lacks a known reason. The V and J calls and clone size come from that table; D and trimming were worked out from the DNA. The sample table contains about 250,000 clones; only one count was recorded for about 88% of them. The ten largest make up more than 0.95% of the sample.

The sample consisted of peripheral blood. The clonotype originates from a woman aged 40 to 55 who had recovered from COVID-19. The chain was built from TRBV9 and TRBJ1-6; the D gene assignment is ambiguous. For the CDR3, the sequence is CASSVVGAPLHF. The nucleotides are TGTGCCAGCAGCGTAGTCGGGGCACCCCTCCACTTT.